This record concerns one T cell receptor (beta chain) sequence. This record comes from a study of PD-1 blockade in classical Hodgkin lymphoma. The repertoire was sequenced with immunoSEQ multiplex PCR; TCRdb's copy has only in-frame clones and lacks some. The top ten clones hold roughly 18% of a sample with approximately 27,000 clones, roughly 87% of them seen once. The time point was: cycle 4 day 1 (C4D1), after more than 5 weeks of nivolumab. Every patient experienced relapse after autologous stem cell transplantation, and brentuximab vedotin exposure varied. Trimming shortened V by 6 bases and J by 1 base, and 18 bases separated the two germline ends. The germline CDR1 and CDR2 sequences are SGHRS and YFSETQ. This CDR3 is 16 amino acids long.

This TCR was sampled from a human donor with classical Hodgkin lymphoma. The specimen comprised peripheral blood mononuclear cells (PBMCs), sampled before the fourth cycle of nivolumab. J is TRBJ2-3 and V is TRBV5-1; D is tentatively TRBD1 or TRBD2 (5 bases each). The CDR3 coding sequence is TGCGCCAGCACGGGGACGGCCTCATCCCGCACAGATACGCAGTATTTT. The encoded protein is CASTGTASSRTDTQYF.